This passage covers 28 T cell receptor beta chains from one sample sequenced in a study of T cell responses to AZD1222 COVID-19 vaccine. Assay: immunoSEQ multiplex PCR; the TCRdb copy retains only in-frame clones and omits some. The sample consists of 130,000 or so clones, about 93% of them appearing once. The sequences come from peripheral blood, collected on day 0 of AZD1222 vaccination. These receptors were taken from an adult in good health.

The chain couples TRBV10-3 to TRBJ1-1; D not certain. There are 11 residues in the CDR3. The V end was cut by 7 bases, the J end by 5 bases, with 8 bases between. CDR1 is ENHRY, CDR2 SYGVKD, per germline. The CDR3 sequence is CAINEGTEAFF. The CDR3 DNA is TGTGCCATCAACGAGGGAACTGAAGCTTTCTTT.

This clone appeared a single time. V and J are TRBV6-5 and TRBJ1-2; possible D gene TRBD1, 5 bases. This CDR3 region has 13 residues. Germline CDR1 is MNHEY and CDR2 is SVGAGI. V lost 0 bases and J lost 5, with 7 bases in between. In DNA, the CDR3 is TGTGCCAGCAGTTACTCGGGGGGGTATGGCTACACCTTC. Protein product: CASSYSGGYGYTF.

The CDR3 DNA follows: TGTGCCAGCAGCTTAATGGCGGGAGGGGGAGAGACCCAGTACTTC. Encoded protein: CASSLMAGGGETQYF. The V call is TRBV7-2, the J call TRBJ2-5; 9 nucleotides match TRBD2. Germline CDR1 is SGHTA and CDR2 is FQGNSA. The V gene end was trimmed by 2 bases and the J gene end by 4 bases; junction bases not matched to a gene: 5. This CDR3 is 15 amino acids long.

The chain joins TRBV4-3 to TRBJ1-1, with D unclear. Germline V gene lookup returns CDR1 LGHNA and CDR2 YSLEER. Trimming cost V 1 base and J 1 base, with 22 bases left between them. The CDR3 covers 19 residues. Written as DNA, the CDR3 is TGCGCCAGCAGCCAAGTGGGTAAACTACTTCCCGAAAAGAACACTGAAGCTTTCTTT. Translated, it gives CASSQVGKLLPEKNTEAFF.

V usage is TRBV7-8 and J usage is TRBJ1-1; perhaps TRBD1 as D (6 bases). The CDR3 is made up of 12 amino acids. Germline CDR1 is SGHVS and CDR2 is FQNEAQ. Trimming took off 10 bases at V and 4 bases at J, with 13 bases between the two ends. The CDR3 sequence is CATRGGTTEAFF. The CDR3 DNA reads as TGTGCCACCCGAGGGGGGACCACTGAAGCTTTCTTT.

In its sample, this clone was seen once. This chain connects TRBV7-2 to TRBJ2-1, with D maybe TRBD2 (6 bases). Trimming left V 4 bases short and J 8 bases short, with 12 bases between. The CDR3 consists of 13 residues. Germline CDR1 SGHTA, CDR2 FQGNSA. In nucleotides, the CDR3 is TGTGCCAGCAGCTGGGGGGATTCCGATGAGCAGTTCTTC. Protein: CASSWGDSDEQFF.

The CDR3 sequence: CATSNDRGSYGYTF. CDR3 coding DNA: TGTGCCACCAGCAACGACAGGGGATCCTATGGCTACACCTTC. J is TRBJ1-2 and V is TRBV15; 8 bases are shared with TRBD1. This CDR3 is 14 amino acids long. V shed 4 bases, J shed 4 bases, and the junction held 5 bases outside the gene matches. Looked up from germline, CDR1 is LNHNV and CDR2 is YYDKDF (reference sequence). The full variable domain, completed using reference TRBV15 and TRBJ1-2, is DAMVIQNPRYQVTQFGKPVTLSCSQTLNHNVMYWYQQKSSQAPKLLFHYYDKDFNNEADTPDNFQSRRPNTSFCFLDIRSPGLGDTAMYLCATSNDRGSYGYTFGSGTRLTVV.

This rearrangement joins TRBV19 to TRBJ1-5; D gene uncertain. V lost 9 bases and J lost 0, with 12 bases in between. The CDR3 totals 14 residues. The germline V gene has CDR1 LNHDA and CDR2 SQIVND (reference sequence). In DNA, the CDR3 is TGTGCCAGCCGGAGGCCTTATAGCAATCAGCCCCAGCATTTT. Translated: CASRRPYSNQPQHF.

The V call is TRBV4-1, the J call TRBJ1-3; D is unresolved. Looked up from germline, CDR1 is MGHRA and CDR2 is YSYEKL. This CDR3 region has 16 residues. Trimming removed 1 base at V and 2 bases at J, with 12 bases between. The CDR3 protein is CASSQGWQRTGNTIYF. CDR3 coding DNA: TGCGCCAGCAGCCAAGGTTGGCAGCGAACTGGAAACACCATATATTTT.

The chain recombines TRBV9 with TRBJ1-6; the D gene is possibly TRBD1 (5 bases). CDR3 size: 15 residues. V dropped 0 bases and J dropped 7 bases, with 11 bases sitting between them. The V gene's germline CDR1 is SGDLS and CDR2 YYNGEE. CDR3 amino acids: CASSVDGDGNSPLHF. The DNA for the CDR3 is TGTGCCAGCAGCGTAGATGGGGACGGGAATTCACCCCTCCACTTT. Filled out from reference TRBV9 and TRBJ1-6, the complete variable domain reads DSGVTQTPKHLITATGQRVTLRCSPRSGDLSVYWYQQSLDQGLQFLIQYYNGEERAKGNILERFSAQQFPDLHSELNLSSLELGDSALYFCASSVDGDGNSPLHFGNGTRLTVT.

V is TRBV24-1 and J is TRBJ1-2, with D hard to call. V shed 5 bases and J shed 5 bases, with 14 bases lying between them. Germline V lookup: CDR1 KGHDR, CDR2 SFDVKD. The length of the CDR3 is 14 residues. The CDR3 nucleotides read TGTGCCACCAGTGGCCCCGAAAGAGAATATGGCTACACCTTC. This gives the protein CATSGPEREYGYTF.

This CDR3 reads CASSWRAVSSTDTQYF. The CDR3 DNA sequence: TGCGCCAGCAGTTGGCGGGCGGTTTCTAGCACAGATACGCAGTATTTT. This chain links TRBV5-1 with TRBJ2-3, with TRBD2 as a possible D gene (5 bases). Looked up from germline, CDR1 is SGHRS and CDR2 is YFSETQ. The V end lost 5 bases, the J end lost 0 bases, and 16 bases lay between the germline ends. The CDR3 sequence is 16 residues long.

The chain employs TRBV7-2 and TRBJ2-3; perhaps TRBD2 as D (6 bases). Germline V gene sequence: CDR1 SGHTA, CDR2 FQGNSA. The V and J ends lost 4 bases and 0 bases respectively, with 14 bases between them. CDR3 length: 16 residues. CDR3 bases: TGTGCCAGCAGCTCGGCGGGGTATACTAGCACAGATACGCAGTATTTT. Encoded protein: CASSSAGYTSTDTQYF.

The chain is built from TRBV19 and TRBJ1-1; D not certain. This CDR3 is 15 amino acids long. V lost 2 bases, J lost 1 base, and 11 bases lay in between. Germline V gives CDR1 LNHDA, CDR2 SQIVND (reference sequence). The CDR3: CASSIYGSRNTEAFF. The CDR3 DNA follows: TGTGCCAGTAGTATATATGGGTCCCGGAACACTGAAGCTTTCTTT.

CDR3 sequence (DNA): TGTGCCAGCAGCTTAAGGATCGACAGGGGTCGGGACTATGGCTACACCTTC. It encodes CASSLRIDRGRDYGYTF. V is TRBV7-9 and J is TRBJ1-2; 8 nucleotides align to TRBD1. Germline CDR1 and CDR2: SEHNR and FQNEAQ (reference sequence). V dropped 2 bases and J dropped 3; count of bases not matched to a gene: 11. This CDR3 is 17 amino acids long.

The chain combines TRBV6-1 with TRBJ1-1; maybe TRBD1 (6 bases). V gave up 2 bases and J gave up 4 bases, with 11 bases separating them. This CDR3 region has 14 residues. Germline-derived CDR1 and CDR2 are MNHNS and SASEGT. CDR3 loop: CASSEQGRSTEAFF. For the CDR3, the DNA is TGTGCCAGCAGTGAACAGGGGAGGAGCACTGAAGCTTTCTTT.

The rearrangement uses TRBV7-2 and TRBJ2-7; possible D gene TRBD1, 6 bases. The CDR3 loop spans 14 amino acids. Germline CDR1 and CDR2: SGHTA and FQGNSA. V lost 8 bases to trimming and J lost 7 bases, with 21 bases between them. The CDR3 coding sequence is TGTGCCAGCTTGGGCACAGGGCCCCGAGGGGAGCAGTACTTC. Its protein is CASLGTGPRGEQYF.

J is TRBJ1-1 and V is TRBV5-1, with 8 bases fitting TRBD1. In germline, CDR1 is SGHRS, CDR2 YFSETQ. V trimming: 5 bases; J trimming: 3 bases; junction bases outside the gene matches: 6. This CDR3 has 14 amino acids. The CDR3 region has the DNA TGCGCCAGCAGGACAGGGGAAGGAGACACTGAAGCTTTCTTT. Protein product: CASRTGEGDTEAFF.

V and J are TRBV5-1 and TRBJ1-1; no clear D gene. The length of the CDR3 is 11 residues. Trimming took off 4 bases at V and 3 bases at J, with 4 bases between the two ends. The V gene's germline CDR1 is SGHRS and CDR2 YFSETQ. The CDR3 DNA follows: TGCGCCAGCAGCATGGACACTGAAGCTTTCTTT. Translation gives CASSMDTEAFF.

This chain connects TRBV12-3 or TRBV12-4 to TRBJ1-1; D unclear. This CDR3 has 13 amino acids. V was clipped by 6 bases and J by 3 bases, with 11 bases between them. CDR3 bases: TGTGCCAGCAGCCTTGACATTGACACTGAAGCTTTCTTT. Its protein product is CASSLDIDTEAFF.

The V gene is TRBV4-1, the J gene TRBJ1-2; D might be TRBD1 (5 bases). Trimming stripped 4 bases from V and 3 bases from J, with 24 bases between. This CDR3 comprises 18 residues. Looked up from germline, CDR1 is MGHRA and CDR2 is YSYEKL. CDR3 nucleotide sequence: TGCGCCAGCAGCCCGGGCATAGACGGGACCCACTGGGACTATGGCTACACCTTC. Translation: CASSPGIDGTHWDYGYTF.

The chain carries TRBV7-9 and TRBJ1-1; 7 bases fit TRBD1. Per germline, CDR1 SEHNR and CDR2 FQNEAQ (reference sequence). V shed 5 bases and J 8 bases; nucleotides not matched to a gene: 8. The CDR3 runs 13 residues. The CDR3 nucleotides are TGTGCCAGCAGCCCACAGGGGAACGGAGAAGCTTTCTTT. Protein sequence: CASSPQGNGEAFF.

CDR3 protein: CASSRYSGVGQPQHF. The CDR3 region has the DNA TGTGCCAGCAGCCGGTACTCAGGTGTGGGTCAGCCCCAGCATTTT. This chain connects TRBV7-2 to TRBJ1-5, with no clear D. This CDR3 contains 15 residues. Germline V gives CDR1 SGHTA, CDR2 FQGNSA. V dropped 5 bases and J dropped 6 bases, with 17 bases sitting between them.

The CDR3 DNA is TGTGCCAGCACCAGGCGTATGCTAGCCAAAAACATTCAGTACTTC. This translates into CASTRRMLAKNIQYF. The rearrangement joins TRBV27 to TRBJ2-4; no clear D gene. Trimming cost V 7 bases and J 0 bases, with 13 bases left between them. The CDR3 is 15 residues long. Germline V CDR1 and CDR2: MNHEY, SMNVEV (reference sequence).

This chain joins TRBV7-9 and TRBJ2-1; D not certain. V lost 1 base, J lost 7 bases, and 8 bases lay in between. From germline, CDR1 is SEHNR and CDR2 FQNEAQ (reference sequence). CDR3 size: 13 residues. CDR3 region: CASSLERINEQFF. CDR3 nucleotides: TGTGCCAGCAGCTTAGAAAGGATAAATGAGCAGTTCTTC.

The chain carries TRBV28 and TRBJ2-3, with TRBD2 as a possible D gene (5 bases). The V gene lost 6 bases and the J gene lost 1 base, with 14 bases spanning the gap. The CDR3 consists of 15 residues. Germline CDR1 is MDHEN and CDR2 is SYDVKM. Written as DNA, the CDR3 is TGTGCCAGCAGCCCCCATGAGGGCGGCACAGATACGCAGTATTTT. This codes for CASSPHEGGTDTQYF.

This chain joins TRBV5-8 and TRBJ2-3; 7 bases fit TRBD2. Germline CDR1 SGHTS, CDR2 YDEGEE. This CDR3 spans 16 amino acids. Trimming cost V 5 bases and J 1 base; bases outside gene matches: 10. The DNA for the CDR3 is TGTGCCAGCAGTGGCGCAGGACTAGTCCGCACAGATACGCAGTATTTT. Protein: CASSGAGLVRTDTQYF.

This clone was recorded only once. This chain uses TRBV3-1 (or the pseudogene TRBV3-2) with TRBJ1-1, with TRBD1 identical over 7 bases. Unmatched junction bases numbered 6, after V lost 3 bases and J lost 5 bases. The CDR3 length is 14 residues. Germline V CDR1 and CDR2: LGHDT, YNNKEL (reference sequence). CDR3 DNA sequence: TGTGCCAGCAGCCATACAACAGGGGAAACTGAAGCTTTCTTT. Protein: CASSHTTGETEAFF.